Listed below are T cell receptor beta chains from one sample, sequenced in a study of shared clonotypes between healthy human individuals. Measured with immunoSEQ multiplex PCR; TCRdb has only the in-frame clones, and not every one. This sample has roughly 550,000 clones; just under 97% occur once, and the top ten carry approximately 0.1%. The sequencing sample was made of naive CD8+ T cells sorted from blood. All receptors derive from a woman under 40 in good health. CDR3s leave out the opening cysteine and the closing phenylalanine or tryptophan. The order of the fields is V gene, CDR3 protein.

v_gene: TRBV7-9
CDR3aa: ASSNYRRNEQF

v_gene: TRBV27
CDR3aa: ASQAGRGTQY

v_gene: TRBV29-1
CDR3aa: SVEDLSSGETQY

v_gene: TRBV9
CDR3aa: ASSVPLAGETKQF

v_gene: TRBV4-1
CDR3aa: ASSQDGSELF

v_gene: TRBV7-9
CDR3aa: ASSEEQGLWEQY

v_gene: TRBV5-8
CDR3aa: ASSLEGPGAY

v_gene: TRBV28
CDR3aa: ASGFLAGVTDTQY

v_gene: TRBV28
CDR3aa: ASSLQVSYEQY

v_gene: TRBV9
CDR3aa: ASSVGSDKSGYT

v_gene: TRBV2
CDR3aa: ASSDNRGYQETQY

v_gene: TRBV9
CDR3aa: ASSVVGTGGSGELF

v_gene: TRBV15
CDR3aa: ATSRDASSTYEQY

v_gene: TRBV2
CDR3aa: ASSGGTAWNEQF

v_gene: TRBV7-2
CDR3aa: ASSLGGLAGKETQY

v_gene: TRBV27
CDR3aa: ASGFTEQF

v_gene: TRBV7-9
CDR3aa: ASSPRFSGYNEQF

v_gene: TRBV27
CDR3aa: ASSLFSGYGYT

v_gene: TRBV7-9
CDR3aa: ASSSQGAGNQPQH

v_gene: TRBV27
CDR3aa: ASSLLPGGYSYEQY

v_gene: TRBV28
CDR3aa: ASSLGTGAPYEQY

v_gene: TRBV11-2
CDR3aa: ASREEGGETQY

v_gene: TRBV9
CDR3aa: ASSVVEGQGGDTQY

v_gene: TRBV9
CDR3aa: ASSVGGVSGRSNEQF

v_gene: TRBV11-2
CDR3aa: ASSIRRSTDTQY

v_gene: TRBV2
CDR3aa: ASATGLLGGSTDTQY

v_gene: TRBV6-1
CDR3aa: ASQGPNTGELF

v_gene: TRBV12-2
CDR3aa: ASRLALDHSYNEQF

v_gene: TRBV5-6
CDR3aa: ASSLWASEEYEQY

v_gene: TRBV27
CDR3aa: ASRTVGANYGYT

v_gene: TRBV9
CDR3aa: ASSEGLVTGELF

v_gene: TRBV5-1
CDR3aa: ASSLGADTQY

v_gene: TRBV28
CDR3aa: ASSLRNTGELF

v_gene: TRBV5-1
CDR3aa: ASSWPREDPIRNEQY

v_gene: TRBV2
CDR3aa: ASSVGAGNTIY

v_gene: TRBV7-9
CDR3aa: ASHGGNEQF

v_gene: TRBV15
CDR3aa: ATSKDRLPSYEQY

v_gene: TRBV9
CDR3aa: ASTLDWAGDSPLH

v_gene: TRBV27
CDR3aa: ASSPGTGGFNQPQH

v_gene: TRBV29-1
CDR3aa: SAQASGYEQY

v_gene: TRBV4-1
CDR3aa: ASSPGDIGYEQY

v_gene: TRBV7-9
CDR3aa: ASSPSGGYGYT

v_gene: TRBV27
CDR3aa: ASSSWTGREETQY

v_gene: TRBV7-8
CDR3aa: ASSKTSGRASRITDTQY

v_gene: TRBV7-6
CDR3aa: ASSRLGLEVEQY

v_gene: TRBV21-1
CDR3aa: ASGGTGSNEQY

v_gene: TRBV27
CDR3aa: ASSLLAGVSDTQY

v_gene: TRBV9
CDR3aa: ASSVGTSGYEQY

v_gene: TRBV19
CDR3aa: ASSTRLADDSYNEQF

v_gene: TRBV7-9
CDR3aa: ASQGTGGTEAF

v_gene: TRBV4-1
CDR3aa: ASSQTWAGGYEQY

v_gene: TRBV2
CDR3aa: ASSEALAGGGWEQY

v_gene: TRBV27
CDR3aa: ASSSRQGANEQF